The sequence of this TCR beta chain was determined in a study of T cell responses to AZD1222 COVID-19 vaccine. Findings and caveats of the study: Reportedly, close to half of spike-specific TCRs are directed against unmutated variant regions. The donor group comprised mostly white British people and more females; the analysis possibly underestimated clonal diversity. Only 6 or 7 AZD1222 recipients tested seropositive at baseline. After two AZD1222 doses, spike-specific TCR breadth and depth rose versus day 0.

Data came from immunoSEQ multiplex PCR; TCRdb stores just in-frame clones and leaves some out. Of about 170,000 clones in the sample, 70% to 90% were seen once. Germline assignment: CDR1 LNHDA and CDR2 SQIVND (reference sequence). The junction had 7 bases not matched to a gene; V was cut back by 8 bases and J by 5 bases. CDR3 length: 13 residues. Notes on this clone: Its antigen remains unidentified.

This chain connects TRBV19 to TRBJ2-3; TRBD2 agrees at 7 bases. The receptor was isolated from an adult who received the AZD1222 COVID-19 vaccine. Sequenced material: peripheral blood, taken 28 days after the second AZD1222 dose. The chain's CDR3 is CASRQGGGDTQYF. The CDR3 coding sequence is TGTGCCAGTCGCCAGGGCGGGGGAGATACGCAGTATTTT. The whole variable domain, remainder taken from reference TRBV19 and TRBJ2-3, is DGGITQSPKYLFRKEGQNVTLSCEQNLNHDAMYWYRQDPGQGLRLIYYSQIVNDFQKGDIAEGYSVSREKKESFPLTVTSAQKNPTAFYLCASRQGGGDTQYFGPGTRLTVL.